A selection of T cell receptor beta chains follows, all from one sample in a study of shared clonotypes between healthy human individuals. Profiling relied on immunoSEQ multiplex PCR, and the TCRdb table lists in-frame clones only, not all of them. Of fewer than 1 million clones in the sample, around 96% are singletons; the top ten hold less than 0.3%. The material sequenced was naive CD8+ T cells sorted from blood. The source of these receptors is a man aged 30 to 39 in good health. The CDR3 runs from the conserved cysteine through the conserved F or W. Each record gives: clone size, V gene, D gene, J gene, CDR3 protein, CDR3 DNA. The D gene is left open where the match is weak. Clone sizes are given selectively: once, few, many, or a class where the clone is expanded.

once	TRBV28	.	TRBJ2-2	CASSFTGVPGGGELFF	TGTGCCAGCAGTTTTACGGGAGTCCCGGGTGGTGGGGAGCTGTTTTTT
.	TRBV7-6	.	TRBJ1-1	CASSSRGGMNTEAFF	TGTGCCAGCAGCTCGAGGGGGGGGATGAACACTGAAGCTTTCTTT
.	TRBV7-9	.	TRBJ2-5	CASSLTNQETQYF	TGTGCCAGCAGCTTAACCAACCAAGAGACCCAGTACTTC
.	TRBV11-2	TRBD2	TRBJ2-1	CASSPLAEPYNEQFF	TGTGCCAGCAGTCCACTAGCGGAGCCCTACAATGAGCAGTTCTTC
.	TRBV27	.	TRBJ2-7	CASSPYRTATYEQYF	TGTGCCAGCAGTCCCTACCGTACAGCCACCTACGAGCAGTACTTC
.	TRBV5-5	.	TRBJ1-2	CASTSQAHYGYTF	TGTGCCAGCACCTCCCAAGCTCACTATGGCTACACCTTC
.	TRBV6-5	.	TRBJ1-2	CASTSDTDFAYGYTF	TGTGCCAGCACTTCCGACACCGACTTCGCCTATGGCTACACCTTC
.	TRBV7-2	TRBD2	TRBJ2-1	CASSWILAGGHNEQFF	TGTGCCAGCAGCTGGATTCTAGCGGGAGGTCACAATGAGCAGTTCTTC
.	TRBV7-9	TRBD1	TRBJ1-2	CASSSAGTGPPGYGYTF	TGTGCCAGCAGCTCCGCCGGGACAGGCCCCCCAGGCTATGGCTACACCTTC
.	TRBV7-9	.	TRBJ2-7	CASSSQEYYEQYF	TGTGCCAGCAGCAGCCAAGAGTACTACGAGCAGTACTTC
.	TRBV11-2	.	TRBJ2-5	CASSLQGIQETQYF	TGTGCCAGCAGCCTTCAGGGTATTCAAGAGACCCAGTACTTC
.	TRBV6-6	TRBD2	TRBJ2-1	CASSYNSGSGEQFF	TGTGCCAGCAGTTATAATAGCGGGAGCGGTGAGCAGTTCTTC
.	TRBV28	TRBD1	TRBJ2-3	CASSLGQGHTDTQYF	TGTGCCAGCAGTTTAGGACAGGGGCACACAGATACGCAGTATTTT
.	TRBV27	TRBD1	TRBJ1-2	CASSLTGTYASHYGYTF	TGTGCCAGCAGTCTGACAGGGACGTATGCGTCTCACTATGGCTACACCTTC
.	TRBV4-3	TRBD2	TRBJ2-1	CASSQGTRGTGSYNEQFF	TGCGCCAGCAGCCAAGGGACTAGAGGGACGGGCTCCTACAATGAGCAGTTCTTC
.	TRBV6-5	TRBD2	TRBJ2-3	CASSELGGTDTQYF	TGTGCCAGCAGTGAACTGGGGGGGACAGATACGCAGTATTTT
.	TRBV7-8	.	TRBJ2-1	CASSPRGNYNEQFF	TGTGCCAGCAGCCCACGGGGGAACTACAATGAGCAGTTCTTC
.	TRBV27	.	TRBJ2-7	CASSFGGTSYEQYF	TGTGCCAGCAGTTTTGGAGGGACCAGCTACGAGCAGTACTTC
.	TRBV7-6	.	TRBJ2-1	CASSSRTTNEQFF	TGTGCCAGCAGTTCCCGGACGACCAATGAGCAGTTCTTC
.	TRBV29-1	TRBD1	TRBJ2-7	CSVRSFTNRTGKSEQYF	TGCAGCGTTCGCTCGTTTACCAACCGGACAGGAAAAAGCGAGCAGTACTTC
.	TRBV19	TRBD2	TRBJ2-5	CASSILGLAGQETQYF	TGTGCCAGTAGTATCCTGGGACTAGCGGGGCAAGAGACCCAGTACTTC
.	TRBV29-1	.	TRBJ1-1	CSVEQGHSMNTEAFF	TGCAGCGTGGAACAGGGACACTCCATGAACACTGAAGCTTTCTTT
.	TRBV6-5	.	TRBJ1-2	CASSWGLDLHYGYTF	TGTGCCAGCAGTTGGGGACTGGACCTTCACTATGGCTACACCTTC
.	TRBV7-6	TRBD2	TRBJ2-3	CASSLAGSTDTQYF	TGTGCCAGCAGCCTAGCGGGAAGCACAGATACGCAGTATTTT
.	TRBV5-6	.	TRBJ2-7	CASSSGTASYEQYF	TGTGCCAGCAGCTCTGGGACCGCCTCCTACGAGCAGTACTTC
.	TRBV7-9	TRBD1	TRBJ2-1	CASSFPRDSDRGKFVEQFF	TGTGCCAGCAGCTTCCCCCGTGATTCGGACAGGGGGAAGTTTGTTGAGCAGTTCTTC
.	TRBV27	.	TRBJ1-1	CASSLVRELGTEAFF	TGTGCCAGCAGTTTAGTCCGGGAGCTTGGTACTGAAGCTTTCTTT
.	TRBV19	TRBD1	TRBJ2-7	CASSILPGQGYEQYF	TGTGCCAGTAGTATCCTCCCGGGACAGGGCTACGAGCAGTACTTC
.	TRBV5-4	.	TRBJ2-1	CASSTTGLYNEQFF	TGTGCCAGCAGCACCACAGGACTCTACAATGAGCAGTTCTTC
.	TRBV4-2	.	TRBJ1-3	CASSQDQRDDLGNTIYF	TGTGCCAGCAGCCAAGATCAGAGGGATGATCTTGGAAACACCATATATTTT
.	TRBV9	.	TRBJ2-7	CASTPGTSGIYEQYF	TGTGCCAGCACCCCGGGGACCTCAGGAATTTACGAGCAGTACTTC
.	TRBV11-2	TRBD2	TRBJ2-7	CASSRSGTSGSSYEQYF	TGTGCCAGCAGCCGTTCCGGGACTAGCGGGAGCTCCTACGAGCAGTACTTC
.	TRBV19	.	TRBJ1-1	CATKTVGTKIYGENTEAFF	TGTGCCACCAAAACAGTGGGAACAAAAATCTACGGGGAAAACACTGAAGCTTTCTTT
.	TRBV19	TRBD2	TRBJ2-1	CASSAPKLAADYNEQFF	TGTGCCAGTAGTGCGCCAAAACTAGCGGCCGACTACAATGAGCAGTTCTTC
.	TRBV7-3	.	TRBJ1-2	CASSGEEGGYTF	TGTGCCAGCAGTGGAGAGGAAGGGGGCTACACCTTC
.	TRBV10-2	.	TRBJ2-2	CASSERDTGELFF	TGCGCCAGCAGTGAACGGGACACCGGGGAGCTGTTTTTT
.	TRBV7-9	.	TRBJ2-7	CASSLGPGEMYEQYF	TGTGCCAGCAGCTTAGGCCCAGGAGAGATGTACGAGCAGTACTTC
.	TRBV13	.	TRBJ2-7	CASSHWDGEQYF	TGTGCCAGCAGCCATTGGGACGGCGAGCAGTACTTC